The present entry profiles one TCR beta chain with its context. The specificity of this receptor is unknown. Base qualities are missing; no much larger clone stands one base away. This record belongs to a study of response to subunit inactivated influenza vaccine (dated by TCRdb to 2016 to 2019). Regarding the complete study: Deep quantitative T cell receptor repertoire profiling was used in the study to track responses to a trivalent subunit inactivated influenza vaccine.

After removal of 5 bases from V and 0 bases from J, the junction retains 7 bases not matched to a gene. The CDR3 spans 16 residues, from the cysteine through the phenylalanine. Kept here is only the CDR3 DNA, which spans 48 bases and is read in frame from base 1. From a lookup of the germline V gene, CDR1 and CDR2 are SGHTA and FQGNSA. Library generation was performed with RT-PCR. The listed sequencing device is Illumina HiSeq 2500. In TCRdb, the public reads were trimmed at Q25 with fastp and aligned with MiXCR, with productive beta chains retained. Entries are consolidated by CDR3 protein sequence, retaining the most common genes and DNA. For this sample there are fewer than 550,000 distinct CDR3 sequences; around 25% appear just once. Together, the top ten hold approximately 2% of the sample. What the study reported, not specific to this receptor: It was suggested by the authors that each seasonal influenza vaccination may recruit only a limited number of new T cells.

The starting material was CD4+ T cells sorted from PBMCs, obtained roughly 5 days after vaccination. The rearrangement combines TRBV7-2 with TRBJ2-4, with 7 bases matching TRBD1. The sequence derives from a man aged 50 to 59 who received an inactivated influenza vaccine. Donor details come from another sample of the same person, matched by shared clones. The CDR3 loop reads CASSKTGVRAKNIQYF. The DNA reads TGTGCCAGCAGCAAAACAGGGGTGAGAGCCAAAAACATTCAGTACTTC.